This T cell receptor (beta chain) was sequenced for a study of T cell responses to AZD1222 COVID-19 vaccine. V was pared by 8 bases and J by 3 bases, with 6 bases of the junction left unmatched. The germline CDR1 and CDR2 sequences are MNHEY and SMNVEV (reference sequence). The length of the CDR3 is 14 residues. The data were produced by immunoSEQ multiplex PCR, yet TCRdb's version contains in-frame clones alone and is incomplete. The repertoire holds about 160,000 clones, with almost 90% as singletons. This clone was seen more than once but under ten times. Sequenced material: peripheral blood, taken on day 0 of AZD1222 vaccination. The V call is TRBV27, the J call TRBJ1-4; TRBD1 agrees at 7 bases. The clonotype originates from an adult in good health. The CDR3 nucleotides are TGTGCCAGCGGACGACAGGGACCTAATGAAAAACTGTTTTTT. Translating gives CASGRQGPNEKLFF.